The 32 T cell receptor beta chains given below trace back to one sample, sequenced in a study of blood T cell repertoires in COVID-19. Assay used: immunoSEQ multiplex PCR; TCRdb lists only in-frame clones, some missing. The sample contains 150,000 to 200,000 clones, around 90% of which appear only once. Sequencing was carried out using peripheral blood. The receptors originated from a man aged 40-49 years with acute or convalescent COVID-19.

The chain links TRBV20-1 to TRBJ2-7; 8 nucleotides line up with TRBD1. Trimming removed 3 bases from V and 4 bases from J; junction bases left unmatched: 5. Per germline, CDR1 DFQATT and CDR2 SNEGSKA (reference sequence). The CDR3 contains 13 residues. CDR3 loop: CSASPGQGYEQYF. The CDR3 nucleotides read TGCAGTGCTAGTCCTGGACAGGGTTACGAGCAGTACTTC.

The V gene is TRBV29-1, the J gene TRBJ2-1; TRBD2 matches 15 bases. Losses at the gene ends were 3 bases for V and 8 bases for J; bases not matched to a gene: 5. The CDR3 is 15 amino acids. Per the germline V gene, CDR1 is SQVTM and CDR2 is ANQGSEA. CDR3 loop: CSVDRTSGGAHEQFF. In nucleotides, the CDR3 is TGCAGCGTTGATAGGACTAGCGGGGGGGCCCATGAGCAGTTCTTC.

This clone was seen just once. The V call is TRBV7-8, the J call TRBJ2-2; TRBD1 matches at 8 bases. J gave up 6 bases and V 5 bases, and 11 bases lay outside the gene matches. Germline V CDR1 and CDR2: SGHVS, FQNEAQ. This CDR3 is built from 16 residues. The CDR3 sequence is CASSRPQGAAAGELFF. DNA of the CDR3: TGTGCCAGCAGCCGGCCGCAGGGGGCGGCAGCCGGGGAGCTGTTTTTT.

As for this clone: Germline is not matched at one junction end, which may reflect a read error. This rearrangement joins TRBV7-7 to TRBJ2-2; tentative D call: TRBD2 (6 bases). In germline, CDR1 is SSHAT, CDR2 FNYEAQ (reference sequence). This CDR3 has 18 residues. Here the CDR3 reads CASSPLIGRGVLTGELFF. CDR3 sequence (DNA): TGTGCTAGCAGCCCGCTCATAGGGCGGGGCGTACTGACCGGGGAGCTGTTTTTT.

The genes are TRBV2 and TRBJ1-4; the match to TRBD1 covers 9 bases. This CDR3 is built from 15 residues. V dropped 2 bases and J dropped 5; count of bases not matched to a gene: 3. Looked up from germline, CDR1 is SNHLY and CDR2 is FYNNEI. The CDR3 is CASSEYGTGNEKLFF. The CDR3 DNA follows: TGTGCCAGCAGTGAATACGGGACAGGGAATGAAAAACTGTTTTTT.

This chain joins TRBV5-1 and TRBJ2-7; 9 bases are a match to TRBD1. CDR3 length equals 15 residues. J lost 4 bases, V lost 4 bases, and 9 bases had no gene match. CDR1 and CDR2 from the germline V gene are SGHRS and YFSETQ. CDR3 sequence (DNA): TGCGCCAGCAGCGTAACAGGGGGCCTTATTTACGAGCAGTACTTC. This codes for CASSVTGGLIYEQYF.

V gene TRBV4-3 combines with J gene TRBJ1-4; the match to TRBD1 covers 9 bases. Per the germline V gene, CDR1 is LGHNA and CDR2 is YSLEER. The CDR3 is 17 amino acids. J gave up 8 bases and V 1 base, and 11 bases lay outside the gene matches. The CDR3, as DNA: TGCGCCAGCAGCCAAGGGGACAGGGTATGGGGGCACGAAAAACTGTTTTTT. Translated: CASSQGDRVWGHEKLFF.

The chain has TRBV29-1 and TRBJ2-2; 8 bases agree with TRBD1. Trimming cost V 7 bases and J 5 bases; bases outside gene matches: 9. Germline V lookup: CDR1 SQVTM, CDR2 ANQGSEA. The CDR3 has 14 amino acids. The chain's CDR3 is CSATRQGTTGELFF. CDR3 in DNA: TGCAGCGCCACTAGACAGGGGACGACCGGGGAGCTGTTTTTT.

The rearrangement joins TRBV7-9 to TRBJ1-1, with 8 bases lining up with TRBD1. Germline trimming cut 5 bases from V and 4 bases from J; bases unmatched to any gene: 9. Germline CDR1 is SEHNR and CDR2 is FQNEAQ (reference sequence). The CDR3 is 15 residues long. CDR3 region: CASSPHGQGTTEAFF. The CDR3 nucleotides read TGTGCCAGCAGCCCCCATGGACAGGGTACCACTGAAGCTTTCTTT.

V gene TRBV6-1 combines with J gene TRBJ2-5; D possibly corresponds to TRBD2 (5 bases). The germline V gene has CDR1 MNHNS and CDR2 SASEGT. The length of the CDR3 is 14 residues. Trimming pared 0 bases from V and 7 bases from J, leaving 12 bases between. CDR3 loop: CASSEAGTAGTQYF. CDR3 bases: TGTGCCAGCAGTGAAGCGGGAACCGCGGGGACCCAGTACTTC.

CDR3 region: CASSEVGRGGTGELFF. The CDR3 coding sequence is TGTGCCAGCAGTGAAGTCGGAAGAGGTGGGACCGGGGAGCTGTTTTTT. This rearrangement joins TRBV6-1 to TRBJ2-2; D remains ambiguous. CDR1 is MNHNS, CDR2 SASEGT, per germline. V was trimmed by 1 base and J by 5 bases, leaving 14 bases between them. The CDR3 is made up of 16 amino acids.

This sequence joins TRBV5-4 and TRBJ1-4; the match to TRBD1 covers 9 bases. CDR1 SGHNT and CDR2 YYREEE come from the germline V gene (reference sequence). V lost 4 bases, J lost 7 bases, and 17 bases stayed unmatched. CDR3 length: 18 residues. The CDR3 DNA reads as TGTGCCAGCAGCCCAATCCCGGGACAGGGTGGTTTGAGTGAAAAACTGTTTTTT. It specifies CASSPIPGQGGLSEKLFF.

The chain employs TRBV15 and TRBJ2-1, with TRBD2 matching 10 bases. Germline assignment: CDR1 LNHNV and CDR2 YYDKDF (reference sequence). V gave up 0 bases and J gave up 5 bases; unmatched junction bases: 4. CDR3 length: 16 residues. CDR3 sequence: CATSRELAGLNNEQFF. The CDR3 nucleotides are TGTGCCACCAGCAGAGAACTAGCGGGATTAAACAATGAGCAGTTCTTC.

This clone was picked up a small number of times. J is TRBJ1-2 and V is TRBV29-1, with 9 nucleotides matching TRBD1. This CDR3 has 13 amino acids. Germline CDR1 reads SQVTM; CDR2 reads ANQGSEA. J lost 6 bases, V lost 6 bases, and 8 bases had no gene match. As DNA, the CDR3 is TGCAGCGTCCCGGGACAGGGCCCTCATGGCTACACCTTC. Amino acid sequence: CSVPGQGPHGYTF.

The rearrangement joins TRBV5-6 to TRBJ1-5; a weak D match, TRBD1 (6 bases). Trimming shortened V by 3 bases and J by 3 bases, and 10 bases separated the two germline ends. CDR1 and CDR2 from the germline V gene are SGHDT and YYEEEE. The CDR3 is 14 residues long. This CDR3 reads CASSSGQTNQPQHF. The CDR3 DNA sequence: TGTGCCAGCAGCTCTGGACAGACCAATCAGCCCCAGCATTTT.

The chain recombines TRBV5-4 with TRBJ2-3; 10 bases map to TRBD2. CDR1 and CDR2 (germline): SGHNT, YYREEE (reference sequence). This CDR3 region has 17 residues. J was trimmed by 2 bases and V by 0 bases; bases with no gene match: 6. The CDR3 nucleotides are TGTGCCAGCAGCTTGGTAACTAGCGGGGACCTCACAGATACGCAGTATTTT. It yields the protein CASSLVTSGDLTDTQYF.

CDR3: CASSREGFYGYTF. The CDR3 DNA reads as TGTGCCAGCAGCCGGGAGGGCTTTTATGGCTACACCTTC. The rearrangement uses TRBV12-3 or TRBV12-4 and TRBJ1-2; D is undetermined. The V gene lost 6 bases and the J gene lost 5 bases, with 13 bases spanning the gap. The CDR3 covers 13 residues.

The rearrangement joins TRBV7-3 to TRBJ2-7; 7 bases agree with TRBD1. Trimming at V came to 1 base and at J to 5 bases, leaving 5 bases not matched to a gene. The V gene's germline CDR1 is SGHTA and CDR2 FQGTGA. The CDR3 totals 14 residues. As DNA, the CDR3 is TGTGCCAGCAGCTTAATGGGTGGGACAGACGAGCAGTACTTC. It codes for CASSLMGGTDEQYF.

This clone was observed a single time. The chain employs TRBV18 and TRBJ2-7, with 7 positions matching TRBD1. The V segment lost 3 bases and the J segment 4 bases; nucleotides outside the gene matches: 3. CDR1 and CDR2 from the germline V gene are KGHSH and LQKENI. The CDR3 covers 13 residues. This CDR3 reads CASSPDRIYEQYF. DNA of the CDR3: TGTGCCAGCTCACCGGACAGGATTTACGAGCAGTACTTC.

CDR3 DNA: TGTGCCAGTAGTATCCTGGGGGCGGAATCACCCCTCCACTTT. It yields the protein CASSILGAESPLHF. The chain carries TRBV19 and TRBJ1-6, with a tentative D call TRBD1 (6 bases). The CDR3 contains 14 residues. Germline CDR1 and CDR2: LNHDA and SQIVND (reference sequence). Trimming pared 3 bases from V and 10 bases from J, leaving 13 bases between.

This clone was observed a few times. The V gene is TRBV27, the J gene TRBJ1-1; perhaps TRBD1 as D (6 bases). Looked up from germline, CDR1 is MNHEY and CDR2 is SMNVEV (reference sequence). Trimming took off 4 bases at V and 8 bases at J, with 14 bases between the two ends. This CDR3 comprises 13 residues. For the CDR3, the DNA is TGTGCCAGCAGTTCGGGACATTTCTCGGAAGCTTTCTTT. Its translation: CASSSGHFSEAFF.

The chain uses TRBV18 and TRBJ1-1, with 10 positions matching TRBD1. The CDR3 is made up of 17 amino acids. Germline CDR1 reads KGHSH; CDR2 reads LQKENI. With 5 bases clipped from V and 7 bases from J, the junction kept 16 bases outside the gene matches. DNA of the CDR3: TGTGCCAGCTCAACCGTCCTTTTACGACAGGGGGCAAGTGAAGCTTTCTTT. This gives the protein CASSTVLLRQGASEAFF. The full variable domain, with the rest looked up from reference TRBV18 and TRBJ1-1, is NAGVMQNPRHLVRRRGQEARLRCSPMKGHSHVYWYRQLPEEGLKFMVYLQKENIIDESGMPKERFSAEFPKEGPSILRIQQVVRGDSAAYFCASSTVLLRQGASEAFFGQGTRLTVV.

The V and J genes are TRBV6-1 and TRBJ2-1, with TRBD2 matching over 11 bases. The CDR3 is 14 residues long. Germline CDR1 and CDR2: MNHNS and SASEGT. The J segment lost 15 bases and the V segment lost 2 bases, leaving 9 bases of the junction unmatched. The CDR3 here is CASSELAGGGWRFF. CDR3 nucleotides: TGTGCCAGCAGTGAACTAGCGGGGGGAGGATGGCGGTTCTTC.

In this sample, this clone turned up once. The CDR3, as DNA: TGTGCCAGCAGCAAACCAGGGGGCTCGTTGCATGAGCAGTTCTTC. This translates into CASSKPGGSLHEQFF. The chain combines TRBV6-5 with TRBJ2-1; 8 bases align to TRBD1. The CDR3 totals 15 residues. Germline assignment: CDR1 MNHEY and CDR2 SVGAGI. J was trimmed by 8 bases and V by 6 bases; bases with no gene match: 12.

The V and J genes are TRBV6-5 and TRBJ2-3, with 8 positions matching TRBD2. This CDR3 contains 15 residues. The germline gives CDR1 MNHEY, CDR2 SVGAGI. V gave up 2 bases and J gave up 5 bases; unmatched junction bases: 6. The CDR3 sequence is CASSYSGGEGDTQYF. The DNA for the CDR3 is TGTGCCAGCAGTTACAGCGGGGGCGAGGGAGATACGCAGTATTTT.

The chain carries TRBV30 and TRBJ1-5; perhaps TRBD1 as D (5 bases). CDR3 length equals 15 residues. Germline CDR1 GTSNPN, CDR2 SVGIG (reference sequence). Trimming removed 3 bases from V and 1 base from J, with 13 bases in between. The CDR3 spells CAWRGRGMSNQPQHF. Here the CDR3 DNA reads TGTGCCTGGAGGGGAAGGGGCATGAGCAATCAGCCCCAGCATTTT.

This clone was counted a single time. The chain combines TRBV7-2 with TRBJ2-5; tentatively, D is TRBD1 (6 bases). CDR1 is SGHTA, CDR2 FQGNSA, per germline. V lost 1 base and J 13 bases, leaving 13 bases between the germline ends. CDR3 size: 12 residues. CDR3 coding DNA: TGTGCCAGCAGCTTAGGTTTCAGGGGACCGTACTTC. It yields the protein CASSLGFRGPYF. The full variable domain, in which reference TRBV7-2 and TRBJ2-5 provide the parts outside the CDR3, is GAGVSQSPSNKVTEKGKDVELRCDPISGHTALYWYRQSLGQGLEFLIYFQGNSAPDKSGLPSDRFSAERTGGSVSTLTIQRTQQEDSAVYLCASSLGFRGPYFGPGTRLLVL.

The CDR3 region is CASTPGGGLRGYTF. CDR3 nucleotides: TGTGCCAGCACCCCAGGGGGAGGATTGCGTGGCTACACCTTC. The chain links TRBV6-5 to TRBJ1-2, with TRBD1 identical over 7 bases. J was trimmed by 7 bases and V by 7 bases; bases with no gene match: 12. Germline V gives CDR1 MNHEY, CDR2 SVGAGI. This CDR3 is built from 14 residues.

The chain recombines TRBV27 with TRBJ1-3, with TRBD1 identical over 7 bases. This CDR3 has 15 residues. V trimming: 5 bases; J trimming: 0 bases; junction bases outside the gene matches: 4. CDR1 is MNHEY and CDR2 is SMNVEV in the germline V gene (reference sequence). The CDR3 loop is CASSIRGNSGNTIYF. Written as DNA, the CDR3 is TGTGCCAGCAGTATCAGGGGGAACTCTGGAAACACCATATATTTT.

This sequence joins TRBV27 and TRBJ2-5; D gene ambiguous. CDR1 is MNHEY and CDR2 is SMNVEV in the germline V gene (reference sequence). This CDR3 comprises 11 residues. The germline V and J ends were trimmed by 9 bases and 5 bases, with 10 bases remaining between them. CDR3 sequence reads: CASLRGETQYF. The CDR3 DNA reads TGTGCCAGTTTGAGAGGCGAGACCCAGTACTTC.

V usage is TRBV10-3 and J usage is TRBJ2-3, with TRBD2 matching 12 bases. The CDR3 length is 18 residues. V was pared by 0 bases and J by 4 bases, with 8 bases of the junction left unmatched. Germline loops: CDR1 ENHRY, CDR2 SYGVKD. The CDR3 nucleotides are TGTGCCATCAGTGAGTCGCGGACTAGCGGGGCCAATCCAGATACGCAGTATTTT. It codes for CAISESRTSGANPDTQYF.

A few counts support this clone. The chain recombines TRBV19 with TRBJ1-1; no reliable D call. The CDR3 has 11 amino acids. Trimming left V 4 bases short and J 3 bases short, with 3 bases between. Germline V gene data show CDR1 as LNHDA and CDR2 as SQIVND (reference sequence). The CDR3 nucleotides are TGTGCCAGTAGTACTTACACTGAAGCTTTCTTT. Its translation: CASSTYTEAFF.